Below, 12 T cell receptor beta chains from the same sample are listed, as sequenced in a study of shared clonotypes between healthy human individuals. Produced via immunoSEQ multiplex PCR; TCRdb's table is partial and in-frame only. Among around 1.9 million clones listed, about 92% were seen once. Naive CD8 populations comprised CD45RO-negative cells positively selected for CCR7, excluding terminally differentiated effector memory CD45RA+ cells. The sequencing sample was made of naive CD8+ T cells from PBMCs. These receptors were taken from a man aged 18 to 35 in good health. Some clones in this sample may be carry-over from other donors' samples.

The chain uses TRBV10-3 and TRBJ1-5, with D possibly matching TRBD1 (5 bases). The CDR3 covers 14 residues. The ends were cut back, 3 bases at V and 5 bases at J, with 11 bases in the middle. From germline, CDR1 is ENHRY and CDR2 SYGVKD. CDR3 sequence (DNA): TGTGCCATCAGTGATAAAGGGGCCCATCAGCCCCAGCATTTT. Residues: CAISDKGAHQPQHF.

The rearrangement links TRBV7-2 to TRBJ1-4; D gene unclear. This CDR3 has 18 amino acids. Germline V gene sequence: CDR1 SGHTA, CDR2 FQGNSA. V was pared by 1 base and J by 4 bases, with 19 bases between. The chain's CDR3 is CASSLGLRPGNVNEKLFF. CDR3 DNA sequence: TGTGCCAGCAGCTTAGGGTTAAGACCGGGAAACGTTAATGAAAAACTGTTTTTT. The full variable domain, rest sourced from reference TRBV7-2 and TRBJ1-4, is GAGVSQSPSNKVTEKGKDVELRCDPISGHTALYWYRQSLGQGLEFLIYFQGNSAPDKSGLPSDRFSAERTGGSVSTLTIQRTQQEDSAVYLCASSLGLRPGNVNEKLFFGSGTQLSVL.

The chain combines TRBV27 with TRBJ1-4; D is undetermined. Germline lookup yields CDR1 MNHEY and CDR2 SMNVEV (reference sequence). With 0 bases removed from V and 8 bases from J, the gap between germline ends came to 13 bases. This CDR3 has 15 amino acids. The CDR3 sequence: CASSLSPRAGEKLFF. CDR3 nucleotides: TGTGCCAGCAGTTTATCCCCACGGGCCGGGGAAAAACTGTTTTTT.

The CDR3 DNA sequence: TGTGCCAGCAGTTTATCGTACAGGGTAGGCACTGAAGCTTTCTTT. This codes for CASSLSYRVGTEAFF. V usage is TRBV27 and J usage is TRBJ1-1, with D maybe TRBD1 (6 bases). Trimming shortened V by 0 bases and J by 4 bases, and 12 bases separated the two germline ends. CDR1 and CDR2 from the germline V gene are MNHEY and SMNVEV (reference sequence). This CDR3 has 15 amino acids.

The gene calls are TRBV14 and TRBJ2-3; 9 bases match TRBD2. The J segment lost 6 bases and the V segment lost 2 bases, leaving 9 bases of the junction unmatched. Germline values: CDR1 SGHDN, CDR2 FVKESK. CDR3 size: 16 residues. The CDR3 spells CASSQRLAGTVDTQYF. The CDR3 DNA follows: TGTGCCAGCAGCCAACGCCTAGCGGGAACGGTGGATACGCAGTATTTT.

CDR3 residues: CSVERLAGEANEQFF. Written as DNA, the CDR3 is TGCAGCGTTGAACGACTAGCGGGAGAAGCCAATGAGCAGTTCTTC. The V gene is TRBV29-1, the J gene TRBJ2-1, with 12 bases fitting TRBD2. CDR1 is SQVTM, CDR2 ANQGSEA, per germline. There are 15 residues in the CDR3. Trimming at V came to 2 bases and at J to 6 bases, leaving 5 bases not matched to a gene.

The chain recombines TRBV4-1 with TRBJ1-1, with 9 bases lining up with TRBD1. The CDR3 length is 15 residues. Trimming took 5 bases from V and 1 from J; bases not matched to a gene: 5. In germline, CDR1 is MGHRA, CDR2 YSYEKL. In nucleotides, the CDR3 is TGCGCCAGCAGCAGACCGGGACAGGGGAACACTGAAGCTTTCTTT. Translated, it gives CASSRPGQGNTEAFF.

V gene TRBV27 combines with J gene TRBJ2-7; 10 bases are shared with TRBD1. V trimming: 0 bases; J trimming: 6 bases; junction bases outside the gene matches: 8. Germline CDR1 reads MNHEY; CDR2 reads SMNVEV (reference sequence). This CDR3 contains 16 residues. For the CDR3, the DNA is TGTGCCAGCAGTTTATCCCCTGGGACAGGGGCAGGCGAGCAGTACTTC. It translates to CASSLSPGTGAGEQYF.

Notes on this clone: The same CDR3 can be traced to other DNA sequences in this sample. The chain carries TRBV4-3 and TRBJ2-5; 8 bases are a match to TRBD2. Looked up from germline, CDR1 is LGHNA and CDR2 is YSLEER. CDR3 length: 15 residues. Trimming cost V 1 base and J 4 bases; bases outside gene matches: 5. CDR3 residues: CASSQGGLAGETQYF. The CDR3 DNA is TGCGCCAGCAGCCAAGGTGGTCTAGCGGGAGAGACCCAGTACTTC.

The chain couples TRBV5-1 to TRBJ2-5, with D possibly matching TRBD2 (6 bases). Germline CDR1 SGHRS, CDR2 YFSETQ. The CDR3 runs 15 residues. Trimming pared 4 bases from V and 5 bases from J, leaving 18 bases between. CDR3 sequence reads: CASSPGPSAIETQYF. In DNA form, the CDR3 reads TGCGCCAGCAGCCCGGGTCCTAGCGCTATCGAGACCCAGTACTTC. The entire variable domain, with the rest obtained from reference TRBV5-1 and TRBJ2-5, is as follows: KAGVTQTPRYLIKTRGQQVTLSCSPISGHRSVSWYQQTPGQGLQFLFEYFSETQRNKGNFPGRFSGRQFSNSRSEMNVSTLELGDSALYLCASSPGPSAIETQYFGPGTRLLVL.

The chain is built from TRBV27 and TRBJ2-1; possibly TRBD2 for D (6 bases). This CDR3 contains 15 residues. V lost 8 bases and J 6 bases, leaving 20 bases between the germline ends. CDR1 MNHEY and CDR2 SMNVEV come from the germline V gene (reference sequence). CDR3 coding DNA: TGTGCCAGCGCTGAGTCGGGGCGGGGCCTCAATGAGCAGTTCTTC. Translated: CASAESGRGLNEQFF.

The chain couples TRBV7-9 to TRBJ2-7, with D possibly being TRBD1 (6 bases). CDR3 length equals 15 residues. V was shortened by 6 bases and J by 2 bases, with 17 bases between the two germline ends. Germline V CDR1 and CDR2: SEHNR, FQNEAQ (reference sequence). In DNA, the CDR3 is TGTGCCAGCAGTCCACCCGGGACACTCACCTACGAGCAGTACTTC. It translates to CASSPPGTLTYEQYF.